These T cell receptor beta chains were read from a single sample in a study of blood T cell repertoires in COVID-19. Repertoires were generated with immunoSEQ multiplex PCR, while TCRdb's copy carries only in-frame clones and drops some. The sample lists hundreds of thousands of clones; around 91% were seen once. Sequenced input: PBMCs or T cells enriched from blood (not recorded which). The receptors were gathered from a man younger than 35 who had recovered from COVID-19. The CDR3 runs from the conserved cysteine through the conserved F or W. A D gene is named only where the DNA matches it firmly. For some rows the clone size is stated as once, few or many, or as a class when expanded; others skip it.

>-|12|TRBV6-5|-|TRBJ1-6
CASSFREGPLHF
TGTGCCAGCAGCTTCAGGGAAGGACCCCTCCACTTT
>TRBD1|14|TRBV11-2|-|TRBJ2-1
CASSSRQGSNEQFF
TGTGCCAGCAGCTCCAGACAGGGAAGCAATGAGCAGTTCTTC
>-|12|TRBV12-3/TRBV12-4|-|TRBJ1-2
CASSASGYGYTF
TGTGCCAGCAGTGCCTCAGGGTATGGCTACACCTTC
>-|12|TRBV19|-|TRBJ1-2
CASRGRHYGYTF
TGTGCCAGTAGAGGCAGGCACTATGGCTACACCTTC
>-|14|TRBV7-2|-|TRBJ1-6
CASSLARDNSPLHF
TGTGCCAGCAGCTTGGCCAGGGATAATTCACCCCTCCACTTT
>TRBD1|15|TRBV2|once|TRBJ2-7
CASSGTGTGHYEQYF
TGTGCCAGCAGCGGCACCGGGACAGGGCACTACGAGCAGTACTTC
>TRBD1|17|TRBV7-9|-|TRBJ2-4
CASSLTYGQEAKNIQYF
TGTGCCAGCAGCTTAACTTATGGACAGGAAGCCAAAAACATTCAGTACTTC
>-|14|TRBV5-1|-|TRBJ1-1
CASSLLPTGTEAFF
TGCGCCAGCAGCTTGTTGCCTACTGGCACTGAAGCTTTCTTT
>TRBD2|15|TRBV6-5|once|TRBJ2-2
CASVVAGEWPGELFF
TGTGCCAGCGTGGTAGCGGGGGAGTGGCCCGGGGAGCTGTTTTTT
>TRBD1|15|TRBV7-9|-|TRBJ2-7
CASSEGQGNSYEQYF
TGTGCCAGCAGCGAGGGACAGGGCAACTCCTACGAGCAGTACTTC
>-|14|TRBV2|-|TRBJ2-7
CASYRGGISYEQYF
TGTGCCAGCTACAGGGGCGGGATCTCCTACGAGCAGTACTTC
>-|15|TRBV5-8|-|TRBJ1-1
CASSLFLQGNTEAFF
TGTGCCAGCAGCTTGTTTCTTCAGGGGAACACTGAAGCTTTCTTT
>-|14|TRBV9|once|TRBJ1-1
CASSVAIGTPEAFF
TGTGCCAGCAGCGTAGCTATCGGGACACCCGAAGCTTTCTTT
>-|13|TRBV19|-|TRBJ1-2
CASSISGDYGYTF
TGTGCCAGTAGTATCTCCGGGGACTATGGCTACACCTTC
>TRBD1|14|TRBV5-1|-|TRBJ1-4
CASSLGQGGEKLFF
TGCGCCAGCAGCTTGGGCCAGGGGGGTGAAAAACTGTTTTTT